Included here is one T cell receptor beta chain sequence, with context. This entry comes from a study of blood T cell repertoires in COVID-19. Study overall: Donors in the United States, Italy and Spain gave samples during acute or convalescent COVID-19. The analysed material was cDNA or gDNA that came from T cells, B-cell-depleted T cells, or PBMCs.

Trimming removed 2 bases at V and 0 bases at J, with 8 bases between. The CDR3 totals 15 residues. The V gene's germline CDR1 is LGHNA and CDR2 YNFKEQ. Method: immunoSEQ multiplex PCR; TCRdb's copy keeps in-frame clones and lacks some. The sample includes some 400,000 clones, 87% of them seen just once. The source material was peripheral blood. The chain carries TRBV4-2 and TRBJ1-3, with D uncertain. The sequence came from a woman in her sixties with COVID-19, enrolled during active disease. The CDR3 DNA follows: TGTGCCAGCAGCCAATCAGGATCCTCTGGAAACACCATATATTTT. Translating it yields CASSQSGSSGNTIYF.